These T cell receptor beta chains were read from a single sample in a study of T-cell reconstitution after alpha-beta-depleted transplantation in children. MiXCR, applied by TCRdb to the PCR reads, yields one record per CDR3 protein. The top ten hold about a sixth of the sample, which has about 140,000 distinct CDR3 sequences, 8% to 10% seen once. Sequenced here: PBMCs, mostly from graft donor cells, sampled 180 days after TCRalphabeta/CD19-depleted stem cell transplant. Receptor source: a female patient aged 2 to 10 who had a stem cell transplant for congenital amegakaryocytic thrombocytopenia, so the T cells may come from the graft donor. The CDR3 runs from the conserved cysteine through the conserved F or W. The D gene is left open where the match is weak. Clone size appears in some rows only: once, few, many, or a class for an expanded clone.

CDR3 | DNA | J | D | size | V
CASSISNGVRNQPQHF | TGTGCCAGTAGTATAAGTAACGGTGTACGCAATCAGCCCCAGCATTTT | TRBJ1-5 | NA | many | TRBV19
CASSLDLDYEQYF | TGTGCCAGCAGCTTGGATCTAGACTACGAGCAGTACTTC | TRBJ2-7 | NA | many | TRBV7-7
CSARDLKRGYEQYF | TGCAGTGCTAGAGATCTTAAGCGGGGCTACGAGCAGTACTTC | TRBJ2-7 | TRBD2 | many | TRBV20-1
CAWSVGLSGNTIYF | TGTGCCTGGAGTGTAGGATTGTCTGGAAACACCATATATTTT | TRBJ1-3 | NA | NA | TRBV30
CASNEGTYATNEKLFF | TGTGCCAGCAACGAGGGGACTTACGCAACTAATGAAAAACTGTTTTTT | TRBJ1-4 | NA | many | TRBV28
CAGDNEQFF | TGCGCCGGCGACAATGAGCAGTTCTTC | TRBJ2-1 | NA | many | TRBV5-1
CATSAAGLPYEQYF | TGTGCCACCAGCGCCGCGGGACTCCCCTACGAGCAGTACTTC | TRBJ2-7 | NA | many | TRBV15
CSATDHSPQTYNEQFF | TGCAGTGCTACTGACCATTCCCCCCAAACCTACAATGAGCAGTTCTTC | TRBJ2-1 | NA | few | TRBV20-1
CASSLIGATNYGYTF | TGTGCCAGCAGTTTGATCGGGGCGACTAACTATGGCTACACCTTC | TRBJ1-2 | NA | many | TRBV28
CATRDTSSPLHF | TGTGCCACCCGGGACACAAGTTCACCCCTCCACTTT | TRBJ1-6 | NA | few | TRBV6-5
CAISPQGGYQETQYF | TGTGCCATCAGTCCCCAGGGGGGATACCAAGAGACCCAGTACTTC | TRBJ2-5 | NA | NA | TRBV10-3
CASRTSGNLYGYTF | TGTGCCAGCAGAACCTCAGGGAATCTCTATGGCTACACCTTC | TRBJ1-2 | NA | NA | TRBV6-1
CASSLMASPLHF | TGTGCCAGCAGTTTGATGGCTTCACCCCTCCACTTT | TRBJ1-6 | NA | many | TRBV12-3/TRBV12-4
CASSSRIRGYTEAFF | TGTGCCAGCAGCTCCCGTATTCGGGGGTACACTGAAGCTTTCTTT | TRBJ1-1 | NA | many | TRBV7-2
CASSLLAASEAFF | TGTGCCAGCAGTTTATTGGCAGCGAGTGAAGCTTTCTTT | TRBJ1-1 | NA | many | TRBV12-3/TRBV12-4
CASSLNPRSTDTQYF | TGTGCCAGCAGCCTTAATCCTAGGAGCACAGATACGCAGTATTTT | TRBJ2-3 | NA | once | TRBV7-2
CSTGGLNQPQHF | TGTTCAACAGGGGGCCTCAATCAGCCCCAGCATTTT | TRBJ1-5 | TRBD1 | NA | TRBV28
CRGGLVTEAFF | TGCAGGGGGGGGCTGGTCACTGAAGCTTTCTTT | TRBJ1-1 | NA | many | TRBV20-1
CASSLATPDTEAFF | TGCGCCAGCAGCTTGGCTACGCCGGACACTGAAGCTTTCTTT | TRBJ1-1 | NA | many | TRBV5-1
CASRSHEGEQFF | TGTGCCAGTAGGTCCCATGAAGGTGAGCAGTTCTTC | TRBJ2-1 | NA | few | TRBV19
CASSLSSSGVGNNEQYF | TGTGCCAGCAGCTTATCCTCTAGCGGTGTAGGTAATAACGAGCAGTACTTC | TRBJ2-7 | TRBD2 | many | TRBV7-9
CASSSPHIQYF | TGTGCCAGCAGTTCCCCACACATTCAGTACTTC | TRBJ2-4 | NA | many | TRBV28
CASSLVFSGANVLTF | TGCGCCAGCAGCTTGGTCTTCTCTGGGGCCAACGTCCTGACTTTC | TRBJ2-6 | NA | many | TRBV5-1
CASSNQVNTEAFF | TGCGCCAGCAGCAATCAGGTGAACACTGAAGCTTTCTTT | TRBJ1-1 | NA | many | TRBV5-1
CASRVQQVEFF | TGCGCCAGCAGAGTCCAGCAGGTAGAGTTCTTC | TRBJ2-1 | NA | many | TRBV5-1
CASSLGGWNTEAFF | TGTGCCAGCAGCCTAGGGGGCTGGAACACTGAAGCTTTCTTT | TRBJ1-1 | TRBD1 | many | TRBV5-6
CASSQDRGISTNEKLFF | TGCGCCAGCAGCCAAGATAGGGGCATCTCAACTAATGAAAAACTGTTTTTT | TRBJ1-4 | NA | many | TRBV4-3
CASSWGETEAFF | TGTGCCAGCAGCTGGGGGGAAACTGAAGCTTTCTTT | TRBJ1-1 | NA | few | TRBV5-6
CASSSFDGGNEQFF | TGTGCCAGCAGCTCCTTTGACGGGGGCAATGAGCAGTTCTTC | TRBJ2-1 | NA | medium-sized | TRBV11-2
CASSQGWDRDGQPQHF | TGTGCCAGCAGCCAAGGATGGGACAGGGATGGTCAGCCCCAGCATTTT | TRBJ1-5 | TRBD1 | few | TRBV3-1
CASSWTLAGDLNEQFF | TGCGCCAGCAGCTGGACGCTAGCGGGAGATTTAAATGAGCAGTTCTTC | TRBJ2-1 | TRBD2 | NA | TRBV5-1
CASSENTEAFF | TGCGCCAGCAGCGAGAACACTGAAGCTTTCTTT | TRBJ1-1 | NA | many | TRBV5-1
CASSLRAFAPEQFF | TGTGCCAGCAGCCTAAGGGCCTTCGCCCCTGAGCAGTTCTTC | TRBJ2-1 | NA | many | TRBV7-8
CASSYLGLIRDTEAFF | TGTGCCAGCAGTTACCTAGGCTTAATACGGGACACTGAAGCTTTCTTT | TRBJ1-1 | NA | NA | TRBV6-2/TRBV6-3
CATRGYEQFF | TGTGCCACAAGGGGATATGAGCAGTTCTTC | TRBJ2-1 | NA | many | TRBV12-3/TRBV12-4
CASSLVAGGPYNEQFF | TGTGCCAGCAGCTTAGTGGCGGGAGGGCCGTACAATGAGCAGTTCTTC | TRBJ2-1 | TRBD2 | many | TRBV7-2
CASSKRGTGFDEQYF | TGTGCCAGCAGCAAGCGCGGGACAGGGTTCGACGAGCAGTACTTC | TRBJ2-7 | NA | NA | TRBV21-1
CASSKAGGSSYEQYF | TGTGCCAGCAGCAAAGCGGGAGGGAGCTCCTACGAGCAGTACTTC | TRBJ2-7 | TRBD2 | many | TRBV6-1
CASSLDGGGVREQFF | TGCGCCAGCAGCTTGGATGGCGGGGGGGTTCGGGAGCAGTTCTTC | TRBJ2-1 | TRBD2 | many | TRBV5-1
CASSQDAPTSAISSSYNEQFF | TGCGCCAGCAGCCAAGATGCACCGACTAGCGCCATTTCGAGCTCCTACAATGAGCAGTTCTTC | TRBJ2-1 | TRBD2 | few | TRBV4-1
CASSYSVRETQYF | TGTGCCAGCAGTTACTCCGTACGGGAGACCCAGTACTTC | TRBJ2-5 | NA | few | TRBV6-5
CSARQLLAGEEETQYF | TGCAGTGCTAGACAGCTGCTAGCGGGGGAAGAAGAGACCCAGTACTTC | TRBJ2-5 | TRBD2 | NA | TRBV20-1
CSALRGPGGEQFF | TGCAGTGCTTTACGGGGACCGGGGGGTGAGCAGTTCTTC | TRBJ2-1 | TRBD2 | few | TRBV20-1
CASSPQPTNTGELFF | TGTGCCAGCTCCCCTCAACCTACAAACACCGGGGAGCTGTTTTTT | TRBJ2-2 | NA | NA | TRBV28
CASSLLRGGGEKLFF | TGTGCCAGCAGCCTACTCAGGGGGGGAGGAGAAAAACTGTTTTTT | TRBJ1-4 | TRBD1 | NA | TRBV28
CASSPPQGLTYNEQFF | TGTGCCAGCTCACCACCGCAGGGACTGACTTACAATGAGCAGTTCTTC | TRBJ2-1 | NA | NA | TRBV18
CASSPLTGLNEQFF | TGTGCCAGCAGCCCATTAACAGGGCTCAATGAGCAGTTCTTC | TRBJ2-1 | NA | many | TRBV7-8
CASSLVGGLSGANVLTF | TGTGCCAGCAGCTTAGTGGGGGGCTTGTCTGGGGCCAACGTCCTGACTTTC | TRBJ2-6 | NA | many | TRBV7-8
CASSEGGRGSTDTQYF | TGTGCCAGCAGTGAGGGGGGCAGGGGCAGCACAGATACGCAGTATTTT | TRBJ2-3 | NA | many | TRBV25-1
CASSLRPTVGLSEAFF | TGTGCCAGCAGCTTGCGCCCAACTGTGGGCCTCTCTGAAGCTTTCTTT | TRBJ1-1 | NA | many | TRBV5-4
CASSSGLPGNTGELFF | TGTGCCAGCAGCTCCGGACTACCTGGGAACACCGGGGAGCTGTTTTTT | TRBJ2-2 | NA | NA | TRBV3-1
CASNSGTAYEQYF | TGTGCCAGCAATTCCGGGACAGCCTACGAGCAGTACTTC | TRBJ2-7 | TRBD1 | many | TRBV6-5